These 10 T cell receptor beta chains share one sample of origin, sequenced in a study of blood T cells in healthy people across ages. The second PCR ran roughly 7 to 12 cycles with a sample-barcoded 5' primer and J-beta primers. TCRdb reprocessed the 5' RACE reads with MiXCR, giving one entry per CDR3 protein. The table lists hundreds of thousands of distinct CDR3 sequences, around 45% of them singletons, with around 18% in the top ten. The sequenced material came from blood. These receptors were obtained from a man aged 55 to 70 in good health.

This clonotype was seen more than once but under ten times. This chain uses TRBV6-1 with TRBJ1-2; D possibly corresponds to TRBD1 (5 bases). CDR1 is MNHNS, CDR2 SASEGT, per germline. The CDR3 spans 14 residues. With 3 bases removed from V and 2 bases from J, the gap between germline ends came to 10 bases. Here the CDR3 DNA reads TGTGCCAGCAGTGAGGGACTGAGAAACTATGGCTACACCTTC. It translates to CASSEGLRNYGYTF.

This chain uses TRBV7-2 with TRBJ2-3, with 9 bases fitting TRBD2. The CDR3 totals 16 residues. V shed 4 bases, J shed 1 base, and the junction held 6 bases outside the gene matches. The V gene's germline CDR1 is SGHTA and CDR2 FQGNSA. The CDR3 DNA sequence: TGTGCCAGCAGCTCTAACTTAGCGGGGGGCACAGATACGCAGTATTTT. Translating it yields CASSSNLAGGTDTQYF.

The CDR3 region is CASSVNMNYEQYF. In DNA, the CDR3 is TGCGCCAGCAGCGTGAACATGAACTACGAGCAGTACTTC. V gene TRBV5-1 combines with J gene TRBJ2-7; D remains ambiguous. This CDR3 has 13 amino acids. V gave up 4 bases and J gave up 3 bases, with 11 bases separating them. CDR1 and CDR2 from the germline V gene are SGHRS and YFSETQ.

V gene TRBV12-3 or TRBV12-4 combines with J gene TRBJ2-1; TRBD2 agrees at 13 bases. The CDR3 runs 15 residues. J gave up 13 bases and V 6 bases, and 12 bases lay outside the gene matches. For the CDR3, the DNA is TGTGCCAGCAGGGTTGGGACTAGCGGGGCAGAGACCCAGTTCTTC. It specifies CASRVGTSGAETQFF.

The chain is built from TRBV7-6 and TRBJ2-1, with 15 bases aligning to TRBD2. The CDR3 sequence is 17 residues long. Per the germline V gene, CDR1 is SGHVS and CDR2 is FNYEAQ. After removal of 4 bases from V and 4 bases from J, the junction contained 5 bases not matched to a gene. CDR3 nucleotide sequence: TGTGCCAGCAGCTCAAGGACTAGCGGGGGGGAATACAATGAGCAGTTCTTC. Translated, it gives CASSSRTSGGEYNEQFF.

About this clonotype itself: One end of the junction is discordant with germline, which a read error may explain. This chain connects TRBV6-2 or TRBV6-3 to TRBJ2-1; 7 nucleotides agree with TRBD1. The CDR3 is 17 residues long. The germline gives CDR1 MNHEY, CDR2 SVGEGT. The CDR3: CASRNHVRGSSYNEQFF. The CDR3 bases are TGTGCCAGCAGGAACCACGTCAGGGGGAGCTCCTACAACGAGCAGTTCTTC.

The chain links TRBV28 to TRBJ2-2; 8 positions match TRBD1. Germline lookup yields CDR1 MDHEN and CDR2 SYDVKM. Trimming removed 5 bases from V and 11 bases from J; junction bases left unmatched: 7. The CDR3 extends over 13 amino acids. CDR3: CASSPGQGGELFF. The DNA for the CDR3 is TGTGCCAGCAGTCCCGGACAGGGCGGCGAGCTGTTTTTT.

V usage is TRBV11-2 and J usage is TRBJ2-2; D not certain. V was clipped by 2 bases and J by 3 bases, with 7 bases between them. The CDR3 runs to 14 residues. Germline V gene sequence: CDR1 SGHAT, CDR2 FQNNGV. CDR3 nucleotides: TGTGCCAGCAGCTTAAACATCGACACCGGGGAGCTGTTTTTT. Translation gives CASSLNIDTGELFF.

This chain links TRBV18 with TRBJ1-5; the D gene is possibly TRBD1 (5 bases). The CDR3 is 14 residues long. Germline V gives CDR1 KGHSH, CDR2 LQKENI. V was cut by 4 bases and J by 7 bases, with 14 bases left in between. The CDR3 loop is CASSQQDSGQPQHF. The DNA for the CDR3 is TGTGCCAGCTCACAACAGGATTCGGGACAGCCCCAGCATTTT.

This clonotype was counted once. V usage is TRBV7-2 and J usage is TRBJ1-5; D is undetermined. The CDR3 consists of 15 residues. The germline V and J ends were trimmed by 5 bases and 5 bases, with 16 bases remaining between them. The germline V gene has CDR1 SGHTA and CDR2 FQGNSA. The CDR3 DNA reads as TGTGCCAGCAGCGTAGAGCGCACCGACGATCAGCCCCAGCATTTT. This encodes CASSVERTDDQPQHF.